The 29 T cell receptor beta chains in this list originate from one sample, sequenced in a study of T cells in Graves' hyperthyroidism and ophthalmopathy. RNA transcripts yielded amplified TCR beta CDR3 regions. A first-round RT-PCR of the TCR CDR3 used the HTBI primer set. Each CDR3 protein gets one entry after TCRdb re-called the multiplex PCR reads with MiXCR. The top ten clones hold around 32% of a sample with around 540,000 distinct CDR3 sequences, about 16% of them seen once. The sequenced sample consisted of blood. The receptors shown here come from a woman under 40 with Graves' ophthalmopathy.

This clonotype was recorded many times. This chain joins TRBV27 and TRBJ1-2, with D perhaps TRBD1 (5 bases). Germline V lookup: CDR1 MNHEY, CDR2 SMNVEV (reference sequence). V was shortened by 5 bases and J by 0 bases, with 7 bases between the two germline ends. There are 13 residues in the CDR3. The CDR3 here is CASSLGPNYGYTF. CDR3 DNA: TGTGCCAGCAGTCTGGGGCCTAACTATGGCTACACCTTC.

This clonotype was seen many times. The chain is built from TRBV20-1 and TRBJ2-7, with no clear D. The germline gives CDR1 DFQATT, CDR2 SNEGSKA (reference sequence). The CDR3 length is 13 residues. The V end was cut by 7 bases, the J end by 2 bases, with 15 bases between. The CDR3 region is CSVGSDAAYEQYF. CDR3 in DNA: TGCAGTGTCGGAAGTGACGCCGCCTACGAGCAGTACTTC.

Many counts were recorded for this clonotype. The chain has TRBV28 and TRBJ2-7; 9 nucleotides agree with TRBD1. The CDR3 consists of 14 residues. V was pared by 3 bases and J by 2 bases, with 2 bases of the junction left unmatched. Germline V gene sequence: CDR1 MDHEN, CDR2 SYDVKM. In nucleotides, the CDR3 is TGTGCCAGCAGTTTCGGGGACAGGGCCTACGAGCAGTACTTC. Protein: CASSFGDRAYEQYF. Full variable domain (rest looked up from reference TRBV28 and TRBJ2-7): DVKVTQSSRYLVKRTGEKVFLECVQDMDHENMFWYRQDPGLGLRLIYFSYDVKMKEKGDIPEGYSVSREKKERFSLILESASTNQTSMYLCASSFGDRAYEQYFGPGTRLTVT.

There are a few counts of this clonotype. The rearrangement joins TRBV11-2 to TRBJ2-7; D may be TRBD1 or TRBD2 (5 bases each). The ends were cut back, 5 bases at V and 6 bases at J, with 14 bases in the middle. Germline V gene sequence: CDR1 SGHAT, CDR2 FQNNGV. The length of the CDR3 is 13 residues. The CDR3 nucleotides are TGTGCCAGCAGCCTCGATATGAGGGGCGAGCAGTACTTC. It specifies CASSLDMRGEQYF.

This clonotype was detected only a few times. V is TRBV7-3 and J is TRBJ1-3; D is ambiguous. Deletions cut 6 bases from V and 0 bases from J, with 9 bases between. The CDR3 extends over 14 amino acids. Germline V CDR1 and CDR2: SGHTA, FQGTGA. CDR3 DNA: TGTGCCAGCAGTCAGAGTAGCTCTGGAAACACCATATATTTT. Its protein product is CASSQSSSGNTIYF.

This clonotype was counted many times. The gene calls are TRBV20-1 and TRBJ2-7, with 8 bases that match TRBD2. The junction had 4 bases not matched to a gene; V was cut back by 6 bases and J by 3 bases. The V gene's germline CDR1 is DFQATT and CDR2 SNEGSKA (reference sequence). This CDR3 comprises 12 residues. The CDR3 spells CSAWTSSYEQYF. Written as DNA, the CDR3 is TGCAGTGCGTGGACTAGCAGCTACGAGCAGTACTTC.

This clonotype was counted ten times or more. The genes are TRBV5-1 and TRBJ2-4, with D possibly matching TRBD2 (6 bases). The CDR3 runs 18 residues. V was clipped by 0 bases and J by 0 bases, with 16 bases between them. Germline V gene sequence: CDR1 SGHRS, CDR2 YFSETQ. CDR3 loop: CASSLEGLALLAKNIQYF. CDR3 sequence (DNA): TGCGCCAGCAGCTTGGAGGGGCTAGCGTTACTAGCCAAAAACATTCAGTACTTC.

This clonotype was observed many times. The chain couples TRBV11-2 to TRBJ2-5, with unresolved D. Deletions cut 0 bases from V and 1 base from J, with 12 bases between. Germline CDR1 and CDR2: SGHAT and FQNNGV. The CDR3 has 16 residues. CDR3 region: CASSLDQMAVQETQYF. The CDR3 DNA follows: TGTGCCAGCAGCTTAGATCAGATGGCGGTCCAAGAGACCCAGTACTTC. Using reference TRBV11-2 and TRBJ2-5 for the parts outside the CDR3, the full variable domain is EAGVAQSPRYKIIEKRQSVAFWCNPISGHATLYWYQQILGQGPKLLIQFQNNGVVDDSQLPKDRFSAERLKGVDSTLKIQPAKLEDSAVYLCASSLDQMAVQETQYFGPGTRLLVL.

This clonotype has more than one count but fewer than ten. The CDR3 spells CASSLEYQPQHF. In DNA, the CDR3 is TGTGCCAGCAGTTTAGAGTACCAGCCCCAGCATTTT. This chain joins TRBV12-3 or TRBV12-4 and TRBJ1-5; D ambiguous. The CDR3 length is 12 residues. The V and J ends lost 1 base and 7 bases respectively, with 5 bases between them.

This chain connects TRBV4-3 to TRBJ1-5, with D tentatively TRBD1 (5 bases). Germline lookup yields CDR1 LGHNA and CDR2 YSLEER. The CDR3 loop spans 15 amino acids. The V end was cut by 0 bases, the J end by 7 bases, with 13 bases between. CDR3 sequence (DNA): TGCGCCAGCAGCCAAGATCTAAGTCGGACACAGCCCCAGCATTTT. Translating it yields CASSQDLSRTQPQHF.

This clonotype showed up many times. V usage is TRBV30 and J usage is TRBJ1-6; 8 nucleotides line up with TRBD1. Germline values: CDR1 GTSNPN, CDR2 SVGIG (reference sequence). V shed 5 bases, J shed 7 bases, and the junction held 10 bases outside the gene matches. There are 15 residues in the CDR3. The CDR3 DNA reads TGTGCCTGGGGGTTGGGGGACAGGACCAATTCACCCCTCCACTTT. Translated: CAWGLGDRTNSPLHF. The full variable domain, completed using reference TRBV30 and TRBJ1-6, is SQTIHQWPATLVQPVGSPLSLECTVEGTSNPNLYWYRQAAGRGLQLLFYSVGIGQISSEVPQNLSASRPQDRQFILSSKKLLLSDSGFYLCAWGLGDRTNSPLHFGNGTRLTVT.

This chain connects TRBV4-3 to TRBJ1-1, with D unclear. Germline V lookup: CDR1 LGHNA, CDR2 YSLEER. Trimming shortened V by 1 base and J by 0 bases, and 9 bases separated the two germline ends. This CDR3 comprises 15 residues. The DNA of the CDR3 is TGCGCCAGCAGCCAAGTCATAGGGATGAACACTGAAGCTTTCTTT. Translating it yields CASSQVIGMNTEAFF.

The chain employs TRBV28 and TRBJ2-1, with 10 bases matching TRBD1. This CDR3 has 17 residues. In germline, CDR1 is MDHEN, CDR2 SYDVKM. Trimming cost V 5 bases and J 3 bases; bases outside gene matches: 10. The CDR3 sequence: CASSGVTGTGDYNEQFF. DNA of the CDR3: TGTGCCAGCAGTGGAGTAACCGGGACAGGGGACTACAATGAGCAGTTCTTC. Using reference TRBV28 and TRBJ2-1 for the parts outside the CDR3, the full variable domain is DVKVTQSSRYLVKRTGEKVFLECVQDMDHENMFWYRQDPGLGLRLIYFSYDVKMKEKGDIPEGYSVSREKKERFSLILESASTNQTSMYLCASSGVTGTGDYNEQFFGPGTRLTVL.

This chain links TRBV7-3 with TRBJ1-2; TRBD1 is a possible D gene (5 bases). The CDR3 has 13 residues. Looked up from germline, CDR1 is SGHTA and CDR2 is FQGTGA. The germline V and J ends were trimmed by 5 bases and 8 bases, with 15 bases remaining between them. CDR3 nucleotides: TGTGCCAGCAGCCCATCGGGGGGTATGGGCTACACCTTC. Its protein is CASSPSGGMGYTF.

The chain has TRBV11-2 and TRBJ2-3, with 14 positions matching TRBD2. CDR1 and CDR2 from the germline V gene are SGHAT and FQNNGV. The CDR3 sequence is 16 residues long. J lost 5 bases, V lost 5 bases, and 6 bases had no gene match. The CDR3 here is CASSPGLAGEKDTQYF. CDR3 nucleotides: TGTGCCAGCAGCCCGGGACTAGCGGGAGAAAAAGATACGCAGTATTTT.

The chain has TRBV4-2 and TRBJ2-1; 10 bases line up with TRBD2. Germline trimming cut 3 bases from V and 7 bases from J; bases unmatched to any gene: 6. CDR3 length: 15 residues. Germline V gives CDR1 LGHNA, CDR2 YNFKEQ. This CDR3 reads CASSQTVTSGNEQFF. The CDR3 DNA sequence: TGTGCCAGCAGCCAGACCGTGACTAGCGGGAATGAGCAGTTCTTC.

Only a few counts were recorded for this clonotype. V is TRBV11-3 and J is TRBJ2-7; tentatively, D is TRBD1 (6 bases). The CDR3 loop spans 16 amino acids. Between the trimmed V and J ends, which lost 2 bases and 7 bases, there was a span of 21 bases. Per the germline V gene, CDR1 is SGHNT and CDR2 is YENEEA. The CDR3 region is CASSLFMGSFQGEQYF. CDR3 in DNA: TGTGCCAGCAGCTTATTCATGGGGAGCTTTCAGGGGGAGCAGTACTTC. Using reference TRBV11-3 and TRBJ2-7 for the parts outside the CDR3, the full variable domain is EAGVVQSPRYKIIEKKQPVAFWCNPISGHNTLYWYLQNLGQGPELLIRYENEEAVDDSQLPKDRFSAERLKGVDSTLKIQPAELGDSAVYLCASSLFMGSFQGEQYFGPGTRLTVT.

Comments on this clonotype: With a much larger clone just one base away, this may be a read error. The chain recombines TRBV30 with TRBJ2-2, with no clear D. The CDR3 consists of 13 residues. Germline lookup yields CDR1 GTSNPN and CDR2 SVGIG (reference sequence). V lost 3 bases and J 0 bases, leaving 5 bases between the germline ends. The CDR3 coding sequence is TGTGCCTGGAGGGCCGCGAACACCGGGGAGCTGTTTTTT. It codes for CAWRAANTGELFF.

The rearrangement joins TRBV12-3 or TRBV12-4 to TRBJ1-1; D is possibly TRBD1 (5 bases). CDR3 length: 14 residues. Trimming took off 2 bases at V and 8 bases at J, with 15 bases between the two ends. Here the CDR3 reads CASSLRGPRFEAFF. In DNA, the CDR3 is TGTGCCAGCAGTTTAAGGGGACCGAGGTTCGAAGCTTTCTTT.

In this sample, this clonotype turned up a few times. The gene calls are TRBV6-1 and TRBJ1-4; maybe TRBD1 (5 bases). CDR1 is MNHNS and CDR2 is SASEGT in the germline V gene. Between the trimmed V and J ends, which lost 6 bases and 2 bases, there was a span of 10 bases. This CDR3 contains 14 residues. The CDR3 loop is CASSVTGTNEKLFF. CDR3 nucleotides: TGTGCCAGCAGCGTCACAGGCACTAATGAAAAACTGTTTTTT.

This clonotype has ten or more counts. V gene TRBV24-1 combines with J gene TRBJ2-3; perhaps TRBD1 as D (6 bases). The CDR3 is 16 amino acids. Trimming shortened V by 0 bases and J by 4 bases, and 13 bases separated the two germline ends. Germline-derived CDR1 and CDR2 are KGHDR and SFDVKD. The CDR3 DNA follows: TGTGCCACCAGTGATTTGGGGGGCCCGTCTCCAGATACGCAGTATTTT. Residues: CATSDLGGPSPDTQYF.

The chain has TRBV28 and TRBJ2-3, with 9 bases aligning to TRBD1. After removal of 8 bases from V and 2 bases from J, the junction contained 5 bases not matched to a gene. This CDR3 has 14 amino acids. CDR1 and CDR2 (germline): MDHEN, SYDVKM. In nucleotides, the CDR3 is TGTGCCAGCCGGACAGGGGATTACACAGATACGCAGTATTTT. Its translation is CASRTGDYTDTQYF.

This clonotype was counted at least ten times. This CDR3 is CATGLGGGNQPQHF. The CDR3 bases are TGTGCCACCGGACTGGGGGGTGGCAATCAGCCCCAGCATTTT. This chain links TRBV6-1 with TRBJ1-5; possible D gene TRBD1, 5 bases. Germline CDR1 and CDR2: MNHNS and SASEGT. Trimming cost V 10 bases and J 2 bases, with 15 bases left between them. The length of the CDR3 is 14 residues.

Ten or more counts support this clonotype. The J gene is TRBJ2-1, the V gene TRBV7-3; maybe TRBD1 (6 bases). Trimming removed 5 bases from V and 4 bases from J, with 12 bases in between. The germline V gene has CDR1 SGHTA and CDR2 FQGTGA. The CDR3 runs to 14 residues. The CDR3 sequence: CASSRRQGYNEQFF. The DNA for the CDR3 is TGTGCCAGCAGCCGTCGTCAGGGGTACAATGAGCAGTTCTTC.

This clonotype was found many times. J is TRBJ2-3 and V is TRBV11-3; TRBD2 matches at 8 bases. This CDR3 is 15 amino acids long. The ends lost 9 bases at V and 5 bases at J; junction bases unmatched: 13. Germline V gene sequence: CDR1 SGHNT, CDR2 YENEEA. The CDR3 sequence: CASSQKAGVLDTQYF. CDR3 nucleotides: TGTGCCAGTTCGCAAAAAGCGGGAGTACTAGATACGCAGTATTTT.

The chain uses TRBV5-6 and TRBJ2-5, with D possibly matching TRBD1 (5 bases). V shed 2 bases and J shed 2 bases, with 10 bases lying between them. CDR1 and CDR2 (germline): SGHDT, YYEEEE. The length of the CDR3 is 14 residues. The CDR3 here is CASSFGARQETQYF. The DNA for the CDR3 is TGTGCCAGCAGCTTTGGGGCAAGGCAAGAGACCCAGTACTTC.

In its sample, this clonotype was seen many times. The genes are TRBV20-1 and TRBJ1-5; D possibly corresponds to TRBD1 (6 bases). This CDR3 has 15 residues. The germline V and J ends were trimmed by 0 bases and 7 bases, with 16 bases remaining between them. Germline lookup yields CDR1 DFQATT and CDR2 SNEGSKA (reference sequence). In DNA, the CDR3 is TGCAGTGCTAGAGATCGGAGGGGGGGTGGACAGCCCCAGCATTTT. It is translated as CSARDRRGGGQPQHF.

The genes are TRBV6-5 and TRBJ2-7; 9 bases are shared with TRBD2. V lost 0 bases and J lost 4; bases outside the gene matches: 7. CDR1 is MNHEY and CDR2 is SVGAGI in the germline V gene. This CDR3 region has 16 residues. In nucleotides, the CDR3 is TGTGCCAGCAGTTACTCAACATTGACTAGCGGATACGAGCAGTACTTC. This translates into CASSYSTLTSGYEQYF.

Note on this clonotype: The junction differs from germline at one of its ends, possibly a read error. CDR3 DNA sequence: TGTGCCAGCAGCCCAGACCGGGCAGGGGGCAACCAGCCCCAGCATTTT. Protein sequence: CASSPDRAGGNQPQHF. The chain recombines TRBV7-8 with TRBJ1-5, with 8 positions matching TRBD1. This CDR3 is built from 16 residues. Germline V gives CDR1 SGHVS, CDR2 FQNEAQ.